The 27 T cell receptor beta chains presented below share a single source sample, sequenced in a study of blood T cells in healthy people across ages. Primers used in a second PCR of about 7 to 12 cycles were a sample-barcoded 5' primer and a J-beta primer mix. TCRdb processed the 5' RACE reads anew with MiXCR; each CDR3 protein has one entry. The sample has some 710,000 distinct CDR3 sequences, approximately 21% seen once; the top ten hold 20% to 25%. The sample comprised blood. The receptors come from a man in his sixties or seventies in good health.

V and J are TRBV10-2 and TRBJ2-5, with D possibly being TRBD1 (6 bases). The J call may be in error: the DNA end matches TRBJ2-7 better. CDR3 length: 13 residues. Looked up from germline, CDR1 is WSHSY and CDR2 is SAAADI. CDR3 sequence: CASSLTGIHEQYF. The CDR3 DNA sequence: TGCGCCAGCAGCCTCACAGGGATCCACGAGCAGTACTTC.

This rearrangement joins TRBV20-1 to TRBJ1-1; tentative D call: TRBD1 (5 bases). Looked up from germline, CDR1 is DFQATT and CDR2 is SNEGSKA (reference sequence). This CDR3 region has 14 residues. The germline V and J ends were trimmed by 0 bases and 0 bases, with 8 bases remaining between them. The CDR3 nucleotides read TGCAGTGCTAGAGAGGGGCAGTTGAACACTGAAGCTTTCTTT. Translated: CSAREGQLNTEAFF.

This chain links TRBV19 with TRBJ2-1; D might be TRBD1 or TRBD2, each matching 6 bases. Trimming left V 3 bases short and J 7 bases short, with 16 bases between. Germline V gene sequence: CDR1 LNHDA, CDR2 SQIVND (reference sequence). The length of the CDR3 is 15 residues. The CDR3 loop is CASSIWGAGPNEQFF. Here the CDR3 DNA reads TGTGCCAGTAGTATTTGGGGGGCTGGTCCAAATGAGCAGTTCTTC.

The chain couples TRBV9 to TRBJ2-5, with 10 bases that match TRBD2. The CDR3 totals 12 residues. The V gene's germline CDR1 is SGDLS and CDR2 YYNGEE. Trimming took 2 bases from V and 9 from J; bases not matched to a gene: 1. The CDR3: CASSVSGGPQYF. The CDR3 DNA follows: TGTGCCAGCAGCGTTAGCGGGGGGCCCCAGTACTTC.

This clonotype was counted a few times. The chain recombines TRBV20-1 with TRBJ2-5; possible D gene TRBD2, 5 bases. The DNA end favors TRBJ2-7, so the J call may be wrong. The CDR3 is 11 residues long. The germline gives CDR1 DFQATT, CDR2 SNEGSKA (reference sequence). The CDR3 DNA reads TGCAGTCCCTCCCGGGACTACGAGCAGTACTTC. Its translation is CSPSRDYEQYF.

The chain links TRBV14 to TRBJ2-7; TRBD2 matches 14 bases. The J call may be incorrect, as the DNA end agrees better with TRBJ2-5. CDR3 size: 17 residues. Germline CDR1 is SGHDN and CDR2 is FVKESK. The CDR3 coding sequence is TGTGCCAGCAGCCAAGGACTAGCGGGAGGGCCATGGGAGACCCAGTACTTC. This translates into CASSQGLAGGPWETQYF.

This clonotype was counted a few times. The genes are TRBV7-8 and TRBJ1-1; D ambiguous. Germline loops: CDR1 SGHVS, CDR2 FQNEAQ. With 5 bases removed from V and 6 bases from J, the gap between germline ends came to 22 bases. The CDR3 spans 16 residues. CDR3 bases: TGTGCCAGCAGCCCGACACTGTATTGGGAAAAGGCTGAAGCTTTCTTT. Amino acids: CASSPTLYWEKAEAFF.

This chain joins TRBV9 and TRBJ2-6; D gene unclear. The CDR3 covers 16 residues. Germline V gene lookup returns CDR1 SGDLS and CDR2 YYNGEE. Deletions cut 2 bases from V and 2 bases from J, with 11 bases between. The CDR3 DNA is TGTGCCAGCAGCGTGACGGTGGCAGCTGGGGCCAACGTCCTGACTTTC. This gives the protein CASSVTVAAGANVLTF.

This clonotype was seen more than once but under ten times. The chain uses TRBV5-1 and TRBJ1-1; no definite D call. The germline V and J ends were trimmed by 5 bases and 7 bases, with 12 bases remaining between them. This CDR3 is built from 12 residues. Germline-derived CDR1 and CDR2 are SGHRS and YFSETQ. CDR3 in amino acids: CASRTDQREAFF. CDR3 DNA sequence: TGCGCCAGCAGGACCGACCAGCGTGAAGCTTTCTTT.

The chain has TRBV29-1 and TRBJ1-1, with D unclear. CDR3 length equals 10 residues. The germline gives CDR1 SQVTM, CDR2 ANQGSEA. V lost 5 bases to trimming and J lost 6 bases, with 7 bases between them. CDR3 bases: TGCAGCGTTTCCGAACCTGAAGCTTTCTTT. Its protein is CSVSEPEAFF. Drawing the rest from reference TRBV29-1 and TRBJ1-1, the complete variable domain is SAVISQKPSRDICQRGTSLTIQCQVDSQVTMMFWYRQQPGQSLTLIATANQGSEATYESGFVIDKFPISRPNLTFSTLTVSNMSPEDSSIYLCSVSEPEAFFGQGTRLTVV.

This clonotype showed up just a few times. In DNA, the CDR3 is TGCGCCAGCAGCATTAATCCAGGGGGCGCTTACAATGAGCAGTTCTTC. Its protein product is CASSINPGGAYNEQFF. The chain joins TRBV5-1 to TRBJ2-1; 8 bases align to TRBD1. The ends lost 4 bases at V and 4 bases at J; junction bases unmatched: 10. This CDR3 has 16 amino acids. The germline gives CDR1 SGHRS, CDR2 YFSETQ.

In its sample, this clonotype was seen a few times. This chain uses TRBV6-5 with TRBJ2-3; TRBD2 matches 9 bases. This CDR3 region has 14 residues. Germline trimming cut 10 bases from V and 6 bases from J; bases unmatched to any gene: 11. The V gene's germline CDR1 is MNHEY and CDR2 SVGAGI. Here the CDR3 reads CATRGSGGLDTQYF. CDR3 nucleotides: TGTGCCACCAGGGGCAGCGGGGGGTTGGATACGCAGTATTTT.

This clonotype has a handful of counts. J is TRBJ2-5 and V is TRBV12-3 or TRBV12-4; 7 positions match TRBD2. The J call is uncertain, as TRBJ2-1 better fits the DNA end. The CDR3 spans 15 residues. This CDR3 reads CASSLGGSPHNEQFF. The CDR3 nucleotides are TGTGCCAGCAGTTTAGGCGGGAGCCCCCACAATGAGCAGTTCTTC.

V is TRBV6-6 and J is TRBJ1-2; D ambiguous. CDR3 length: 12 residues. V was pared by 4 bases and J by 9 bases, with 12 bases between. Germline V gene sequence: CDR1 MNHNY, CDR2 SVGAGI (reference sequence). The CDR3 DNA reads as TGTGCCAGCAGTTCCCTGGGATGGAGCTACACCTTC. Translating gives CASSSLGWSYTF.

This chain uses TRBV18 with TRBJ1-2; D is uncertain. The V end was cut by 0 bases, the J end by 4 bases, with 9 bases between. This CDR3 has 14 amino acids. Germline CDR1 and CDR2: KGHSH and LQKENI. CDR3 amino acids: CASSPPGNAYGYTF. The CDR3 nucleotides are TGTGCCAGCTCACCACCAGGGAATGCCTATGGCTACACCTTC.

V and J are TRBV29-1 and TRBJ2-4, with TRBD2 matching 7 bases. Germline CDR1 SQVTM, CDR2 ANQGSEA. The CDR3 is 13 amino acids. Trimming cost V 6 bases and J 6 bases; bases outside gene matches: 8. The chain's CDR3 is CSVQTTSRNIQYF. The CDR3 nucleotides read TGCAGCGTCCAAACGACTAGCCGAAACATTCAGTACTTC.

The chain is built from TRBV5-1 and TRBJ2-1; D not resolved. V lost 5 bases, J lost 8 bases, and 11 bases lay in between. The germline V gene encodes CDR1 SGHRS and CDR2 YFSETQ. The CDR3 is 12 amino acids. The CDR3 region is CASRSRSDEQFF. Written as DNA, the CDR3 is TGCGCCAGCAGATCGAGGTCCGATGAGCAGTTCTTC.

There are many counts of this clonotype. The chain joins TRBV13 to TRBJ2-7; D is uncertain. Trimming pared 0 bases from V and 0 bases from J, leaving 6 bases between. There are 14 residues in the CDR3. Germline CDR1 and CDR2: PRHDT and FYEKMQ (reference sequence). CDR3 nucleotides: TGTGCCAGCAGCTTAGGGATAAGCTCCTACGAGCAGTACGTC. It translates to CASSLGISSYEQYV.

Many counts were recorded for this clonotype. The chain recombines TRBV27 with TRBJ1-2; D is ambiguous. The CDR3 has 13 amino acids. With 3 bases removed from V and 5 bases from J, the gap between germline ends came to 10 bases. CDR1 and CDR2 from the germline V gene are MNHEY and SMNVEV (reference sequence). CDR3 sequence: CASSFKRDYGYTF. As DNA, the CDR3 is TGTGCCAGCAGTTTTAAGAGAGATTATGGCTACACCTTC.

The chain has TRBV6-1 and TRBJ2-1; the D gene is possibly TRBD2 (6 bases). From germline, CDR1 is MNHNS and CDR2 SASEGT. Trimming pared 5 bases from V and 2 bases from J, leaving 13 bases between. This CDR3 is built from 15 residues. CDR3 residues: CASSNPAGPYNEQFF. The CDR3 nucleotides read TGTGCCAGCAGTAACCCGGCGGGGCCCTACAATGAGCAGTTCTTC.

The rearrangement links TRBV19 to TRBJ1-6; no definite D call. V was pared by 7 bases and J by 6 bases, with 16 bases between. CDR1 and CDR2 (germline): LNHDA, SQIVND (reference sequence). CDR3 size: 15 residues. CDR3 DNA sequence: TGTGCCAGTAAGGTATTAGGAGGAGGTAATTCACCCCTCCACTTT. Translation gives CASKVLGGGNSPLHF.

This clonotype was counted between two and nine times. The chain joins TRBV20-1 to TRBJ1-3, with no clear D. Germline-derived CDR1 and CDR2 are DFQATT and SNEGSKA (reference sequence). The CDR3 covers 14 residues. Trimming cost V 5 bases and J 0 bases, with 11 bases left between them. The CDR3 spells CSALPSLSGNTIYF. CDR3 bases: TGCAGTGCTCTCCCCTCACTCTCTGGAAACACCATATATTTT.

The chain couples TRBV2 to TRBJ2-3, with 8 bases identical to TRBD2. The CDR3 covers 14 residues. With 8 bases clipped from V and 7 bases from J, the junction kept 11 bases outside the gene matches. Germline CDR1 SNHLY, CDR2 FYNNEI. This CDR3 is CASGRTSFRNTQYF. The CDR3 DNA follows: TGTGCCAGCGGTAGGACTAGCTTTCGTAATACGCAGTATTTT.

In its sample, this clonotype was seen a few times. The chain employs TRBV27 and TRBJ1-6, with TRBD1 as a possible D gene (6 bases). The germline gives CDR1 MNHEY, CDR2 SMNVEV (reference sequence). The CDR3 extends over 13 amino acids. Trimming stripped 7 bases from V and 10 bases from J, with 14 bases between. The CDR3 DNA is TGTGCCAGCACCCCGGACAGAATCTCACCCCTCCACTTT. Its translation: CASTPDRISPLHF.

This clonotype was counted ten times or more. At one of its ends the junction is not consistent with the germline gene, which may arise from a read error. V and J are TRBV5-1 and TRBJ1-1; possible D gene TRBD1, 5 bases. Germline CDR1 SGHRS, CDR2 YFSETQ. This CDR3 has 14 residues. CDR3 in DNA: TGTGCCAGCAGCCTTGGGACGGCTAACACTGAAGCTTTCTTT. Protein sequence: CASSLGTANTEAFF.

This clonotype has just a few counts. J is TRBJ2-7 and V is TRBV2, with TRBD2 as a possible D gene (6 bases). This CDR3 comprises 14 residues. Trimming took off 6 bases at V and 9 bases at J, with 21 bases between the two ends. Germline CDR1 and CDR2: SNHLY and FYNNEI. The CDR3 sequence is CASRSDSGSLGQYF. The CDR3 DNA is TGTGCCAGCAGAAGCGATAGCGGATCCCTCGGGCAGTACTTC.

V is TRBV11-3 and J is TRBJ1-2; no clear D. Germline lookup yields CDR1 SGHNT and CDR2 YENEEA. The CDR3 consists of 13 residues. V was pared by 5 bases and J by 4 bases, with 11 bases between. The CDR3 loop is CASSQTEVYGYTF. In DNA, the CDR3 is TGTGCCAGCAGCCAAACAGAAGTCTATGGCTACACCTTC.